Listed below are T cell receptor beta chains from one sample, sequenced in a study of beta chain features in type 1 diabetes. Clones were sequenced by immunoSEQ multiplex PCR, and TCRdb holds only the in-frame ones, with some missing. The sample shows more than 250,000 clones, roughly 22% of them seen only once. Sequenced sample: naive CD4+ T cells from blood. The receptors come from a woman between 35 and 50 years old with type 1 diabetes. The CDR3 runs from the conserved cysteine through the conserved F or W. The D gene is left open where the match is weak. Clone size is stated in some rows and not others, as once, few, many or a class when expanded.

j_gene,v_gene,d_gene,abundance,CDR3nt,CDR3aa
TRBJ1-1,TRBV6-6,NA,few,TGTGCCAGCACTCATAGGGGGAACACTGAAGCTTTCTTT,CASTHRGNTEAFF
TRBJ1-6,TRBV4-3,TRBD1,NA,TGCGCCAGCAGCCATGTGGACAGGGATTCACCCCTCCACTTT,CASSHVDRDSPLHF
TRBJ2-1,TRBV2,NA,few,TGTGCCAGCAGTCCTCCCTACTACAATGAGCAGTTCTTC,CASSPPYYNEQFF
TRBJ2-6,TRBV29-1,TRBD2,few,TGCAGCGTTCCGGAGAGGGAGGGGGGGGCCAACGTCCTGACTTTC,CSVPEREGGANVLTF
TRBJ1-1,TRBV6-6,TRBD1,NA,TGTGCCAGCAGTTATGGACAGGGAACTGAAGCTTTCTTT,CASSYGQGTEAFF
TRBJ1-1,TRBV28,NA,few,TGTGCCAGCAGTCCTATTAAAACTGAAGCTTTCTTT,CASSPIKTEAFF
TRBJ2-5,TRBV6-6,TRBD2,few,TGTGCCAGCAGTACCGGGACTAGCGGGGAGACCCAGTACTTC,CASSTGTSGETQYF
TRBJ1-2,TRBV7-8,NA,few,TGTGCCAGCAGCTTTAATAACTATGGCTACACCTTC,CASSFNNYGYTF
TRBJ1-3,TRBV7-2,NA,NA,TGTGCCAGCAGACCCCGGGGGGTCTCTGGAAACACCATATATTTT,CASRPRGVSGNTIYF
TRBJ2-1,TRBV7-9,TRBD2,NA,TGTGCCAGCAGCGTGGGACTAGCGGGACACAATGAGCAGTTCTTC,CASSVGLAGHNEQFF
TRBJ1-5,TRBV5-1,NA,NA,TGCGCCAGCAGCGAGGGTTATAGCAATCAGCCCCAGCATTTT,CASSEGYSNQPQHF
TRBJ2-5,TRBV7-2,TRBD1,NA,TGTGCCAGCAGCTCCACGGACAGGGTTAGGGAGACCCAGTACTTC,CASSSTDRVRETQYF
TRBJ1-2,TRBV29-1,TRBD1,NA,TGCAGCTATGACAGGGTTTATGATCGCTACACCTTC,CSYDRVYDRYTF
TRBJ1-4,TRBV19,NA,NA,TGTGCCAGTAGTATAGAGGGCAGGGCAGGTGAAAAACTGTTTTTT,CASSIEGRAGEKLFF
TRBJ2-7,TRBV29-1,NA,few,TGCAGCGTTGCCTTACAGGAAGAGCAGTACTTC,CSVALQEEQYF
TRBJ2-7,TRBV7-9,NA,NA,TGTGCCAGCAGCTTACAGGGCTACGAGCAGTACTTC,CASSLQGYEQYF
TRBJ2-6,TRBV9,NA,NA,TGTGCCAGCAGCGATCGGGGGAGCTCTGGGGCCAACGTCCTGACTTTC,CASSDRGSSGANVLTF
TRBJ2-5,TRBV20-1,NA,NA,TGCAGTGCTAGCGGGGAAGAGACCCAGTACTTC,CSASGEETQYF
TRBJ2-7,TRBV6-5,NA,NA,TGTGCCAGCAGTCTCGGAGGGGGCACCGGGTACGAGCAGTACTTC,CASSLGGGTGYEQYF
TRBJ1-6,TRBV19,NA,few,TGTGCCAGTAGTGTAGGGGGAGTATCACCCCTCCACTTT,CASSVGGVSPLHF
TRBJ1-4,TRBV11-2,NA,NA,TGTGCCAGCAGCTTCCCACCAACAGGTGGGGAAAAACTGTTTTTT,CASSFPPTGGEKLFF
TRBJ1-5,TRBV25-1,TRBD1,few,TGTGCCAGCAGTGGGGGGACAGGGGCCAATCAGCCCCAGCATTTT,CASSGGTGANQPQHF
TRBJ2-1,TRBV15,NA,few,TGTGCCACCAGCAGGCGGAATCCCAATGAGCAGTTCTTC,CATSRRNPNEQFF
TRBJ1-2,TRBV30,TRBD1,few,TGTGCCTGGAGTGGCCCCGGGACAGGGGGAAAGGGGTATGGCTACACCTTC,CAWSGPGTGGKGYGYTF